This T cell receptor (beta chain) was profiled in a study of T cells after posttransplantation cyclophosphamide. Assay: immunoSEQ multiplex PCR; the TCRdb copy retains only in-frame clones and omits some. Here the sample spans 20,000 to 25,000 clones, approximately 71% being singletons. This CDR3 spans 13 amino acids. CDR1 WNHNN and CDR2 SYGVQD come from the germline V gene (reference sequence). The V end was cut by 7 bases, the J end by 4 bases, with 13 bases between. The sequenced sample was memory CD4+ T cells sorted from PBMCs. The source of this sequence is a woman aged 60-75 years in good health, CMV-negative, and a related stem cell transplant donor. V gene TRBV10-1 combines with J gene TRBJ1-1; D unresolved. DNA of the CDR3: TGCGCCAGCACCTACGACGGGTCCACTGAAGCTTTCTTT. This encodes CASTYDGSTEAFF.